These 32 T cell receptor beta chains were sequenced from one sample in a study of human T cells and chemical hapten exposure. From the RACE reads, TCRdb called clonotypes with MiXCR, one entry per CDR3 protein. The sample has 50,000 to 60,000 distinct CDR3 sequences, roughly 12% seen once. Specified time point: patch test 3, about 24 weeks after DPC sensitization. As for treatment: therapeutic diphenylcyclopropenone sensitization with weekly scalp DPC. The input for sequencing was whole blood, taken in connection with sensitization to the hapten diphenylcyclopropenone (DPC). These TCRs come from a man younger than 45 with alopecia areata. Some clones in this sample may be carry-over from other donors' samples.

This chain links TRBV5-4 with TRBJ2-3, with unresolved D. V was clipped by 6 bases and J by 2 bases, with 10 bases between them. Germline CDR1 SGHNT, CDR2 YYREEE (reference sequence). The CDR3 length is 13 residues. The CDR3 sequence: CASNPEYTDTQYF. CDR3 in DNA: TGTGCCAGCAACCCTGAATACACAGATACGCAGTATTTT.

The chain couples TRBV10-3 to TRBJ2-7; no definite D call. From germline, CDR1 is ENHRY and CDR2 SYGVKD. With 11 bases removed from V and 3 bases from J, the gap between germline ends came to 11 bases. The CDR3 consists of 11 residues. The CDR3 is CASGPHYEQYF. The CDR3 region has the DNA TGTGCCTCCGGGCCGCACTACGAGCAGTACTTC.

This clonotype was found many times. The rearrangement uses TRBV2 and TRBJ2-5; D possibly corresponds to TRBD1 (5 bases). CDR1 SNHLY and CDR2 FYNNEI come from the germline V gene. The CDR3 is 13 residues long. Trimming removed 6 bases from V and 4 bases from J, with 12 bases in between. CDR3 residues: CASRGRLRETQYF. DNA for the CDR3: TGTGCCAGCAGGGGGCGCCTGCGAGAGACCCAGTACTTC.

V and J are TRBV5-4 and TRBJ1-6, with 9 bases matching TRBD1. The ends lost 3 bases at V and 7 bases at J; junction bases unmatched: 8. This CDR3 has 16 residues. Per the germline V gene, CDR1 is SGHNT and CDR2 is YYREEE (reference sequence). The CDR3 nucleotides are TGTGCCAGCAGCTATGGTGGGACAGGGAACAATTCACCCCTCCACTTT. Its protein is CASSYGGTGNNSPLHF. The whole variable domain, filled in from reference TRBV5-4 and TRBJ1-6, reads ETGVTQSPTHLIKTRGQQVTLRCSSQSGHNTVSWYQQALGQGPQFIFQYYREEENGRGNFPPRFSGLQFPNYSSELNVNALELDDSALYLCASSYGGTGNNSPLHFGNGTRLTVT.

The chain uses TRBV12-3 or TRBV12-4 and TRBJ2-1, with 12 bases lining up with TRBD2. The V segment lost 8 bases and the J segment 8 bases; nucleotides outside the gene matches: 7. The CDR3 covers 14 residues. The CDR3 DNA is TGTGCCAGCTCACTAGCGGGGGGCAGGGATGAGCAGTTCTTC. This encodes CASSLAGGRDEQFF.

This clonotype occurred many times. V gene TRBV30 combines with J gene TRBJ1-3; D remains ambiguous. Trimming shortened V by 3 bases and J by 0 bases, and 3 bases separated the two germline ends. This CDR3 is 12 amino acids long. From germline, CDR1 is GTSNPN and CDR2 SVGIG (reference sequence). The DNA of the CDR3 is TGTGCCTGGAGGGGCTCTGGAAACACCATATATTTT. Its protein is CAWRGSGNTIYF.

This clonotype is labeled medium-sized. The V call is TRBV29-1, the J call TRBJ1-1; tentative D call: TRBD1 (6 bases). Looked up from germline, CDR1 is SQVTM and CDR2 is ANQGSEA. The CDR3 extends over 11 amino acids. The V and J ends lost 8 bases and 3 bases respectively, with 10 bases between them. The CDR3 bases are TGCAGCTTTCGACAGGACACTGAAGCTTTCTTT. The encoded protein is CSFRQDTEAFF.

This clonotype has ten or more counts. The V gene is TRBV20-1, the J gene TRBJ1-6; D gene ambiguous. Trimming took off 6 bases at V and 0 bases at J, with 12 bases between the two ends. The CDR3 extends over 15 amino acids. The germline gives CDR1 DFQATT, CDR2 SNEGSKA (reference sequence). The CDR3 loop reads CSAQLASSYNSPLHF. The CDR3 DNA reads TGCAGTGCCCAGTTGGCGAGCTCCTATAATTCACCCCTCCACTTT.

This clonotype has at least ten counts. The V gene is TRBV27, the J gene TRBJ1-5, with 12 bases aligning to TRBD1. Germline trimming cut 7 bases from V and 4 bases from J; bases unmatched to any gene: 5. Germline V gene lookup returns CDR1 MNHEY and CDR2 SMNVEV (reference sequence). The CDR3 runs 15 residues. This CDR3 is CASKPGQGANQPQHF. The CDR3 DNA sequence: TGTGCCAGCAAACCGGGACAGGGGGCGAATCAGCCCCAGCATTTT.

This clonotype was picked up a small number of times. V gene TRBV29-1 combines with J gene TRBJ2-5; TRBD2 matches 8 bases. The trim removed 3 bases at V and 7 bases at J, leaving 7 bases unmatched. This CDR3 spans 13 amino acids. Germline CDR1 and CDR2: SQVTM and ANQGSEA. DNA of the CDR3: TGCAGCGTTGAGGGTAGCGGGGAGGCGACCCAGTACTTC. This sequence encodes CSVEGSGEATQYF.

The chain recombines TRBV5-5 with TRBJ2-5; possible D gene TRBD1, 5 bases. This CDR3 has 13 residues. V lost 4 bases to trimming and J lost 4 bases, with 11 bases between them. Germline CDR1 SGHKS, CDR2 YYEKEE (reference sequence). The CDR3 DNA is TGTGCCAGCAGCCTCCCAGGGCCAGAGACCCAGTACTTC. Amino acids: CASSLPGPETQYF.

This clonotype has ten or more counts. The V gene is TRBV29-1, the J gene TRBJ1-2; D perhaps matches TRBD1 (6 bases). The V end was cut by 6 bases, the J end by 7 bases, with 15 bases between. The CDR3 has 12 amino acids. CDR1 is SQVTM, CDR2 ANQGSEA, per germline. CDR3 sequence (DNA): TGCAGCGTCCGGGACAATGAGAGTGGCTACACCTTC. Translating it yields CSVRDNESGYTF.

The DNA for the CDR3 is TGTGCCACCAGTGCCGCCCCGGGACAGGGGGCCTCCGGGGAGCTGTTTTTT. Protein sequence: CATSAAPGQGASGELFF. J is TRBJ2-2 and V is TRBV24-1; 12 nucleotides match TRBD1. After removal of 5 bases from V and 6 bases from J, the junction contained 9 bases not matched to a gene. The CDR3 spans 17 residues. Germline CDR1 and CDR2: KGHDR and SFDVKD.

This clonotype appeared a few times. The rearrangement joins TRBV11-2 to TRBJ1-1; D unclear. With 5 bases removed from V and 1 base from J, the gap between germline ends came to 11 bases. The germline V gene encodes CDR1 SGHAT and CDR2 FQNNGV. This CDR3 is 14 amino acids long. The CDR3 bases are TGTGCCAGCAGCCTGATGGATCAGAACACTGAAGCTTTCTTT. Protein product: CASSLMDQNTEAFF.

This clonotype showed up many times. This chain's CDR3 is CASSFGLAASYNEQFF. The CDR3 DNA sequence: TGTGCCAGCAGCTTCGGCTTAGCGGCTTCCTACAATGAGCAGTTCTTC. The chain couples TRBV7-2 to TRBJ2-1, with D tentatively TRBD2 (6 bases). The CDR3 sequence is 16 residues long. Germline CDR1 is SGHTA and CDR2 is FQGNSA. Trimming stripped 3 bases from V and 1 base from J, with 13 bases between.

This clonotype was counted only a few times. The V gene is TRBV4-2, the J gene TRBJ2-7; 9 bases fit TRBD1. Germline V gene sequence: CDR1 LGHNA, CDR2 YNFKEQ. With V trimmed by 0 bases and J by 1 base, 4 bases remained unmatched. The CDR3 totals 16 residues. The CDR3 region has the DNA TGTGCCAGCAGCCAAGATCCAGGGACAGGGTCCTACGAGCAGTACTTC. Translating it yields CASSQDPGTGSYEQYF.

The chain recombines TRBV20-1 with TRBJ2-5; D not certain. V gave up 0 bases and J gave up 5 bases, with 10 bases separating them. In germline, CDR1 is DFQATT, CDR2 SNEGSKA (reference sequence). The CDR3 spans 13 residues. The CDR3 spells CSARDLRSETQYF. The CDR3 DNA reads TGCAGTGCTAGAGACCTTAGATCGGAGACCCAGTACTTC.

The sample holds a few counts of this clonotype. The genes are TRBV10-3 and TRBJ1-5, with D maybe TRBD1 (6 bases). This CDR3 region has 16 residues. V shed 4 bases and J shed 3 bases, with 16 bases lying between them. Germline values: CDR1 ENHRY, CDR2 SYGVKD. The DNA for the CDR3 is TGTGCCATCAGTGGGGCAGGGGACTCTTTCAATCAGCCCCAGCATTTT. Amino acid sequence: CAISGAGDSFNQPQHF.

This clonotype was seen at least ten times. This chain uses TRBV4-2 with TRBJ2-6; D is perhaps TRBD2 (5 bases). Germline lookup yields CDR1 LGHNA and CDR2 YNFKEQ. V dropped 4 bases and J dropped 0 bases, with 16 bases sitting between them. This CDR3 has 18 residues. The CDR3 DNA follows: TGTGCCAGCAGCCTCAACGGGGTGAGCTCCTCTGGGGCCAACGTCCTGACTTTC. Its translation is CASSLNGVSSSGANVLTF.

This clonotype has ten or more counts. This chain links TRBV7-9 with TRBJ1-2; D ambiguous. Trimming pared 4 bases from V and 2 bases from J, leaving 11 bases between. The CDR3 is 14 amino acids. Looked up from germline, CDR1 is SEHNR and CDR2 is FQNEAQ (reference sequence). The CDR3 loop reads CASSSLQPNYGYTF. The CDR3 DNA follows: TGTGCCAGCAGCTCATTACAGCCGAACTATGGCTACACCTTC.

This chain uses TRBV6-5 with TRBJ1-2; D gene ambiguous. This CDR3 has 15 residues. Trimming cost V 3 bases and J 0 bases, with 11 bases left between them. Germline assignment: CDR1 MNHEY and CDR2 SVGAGI. DNA of the CDR3: TGTGCCAGCAGTTATTGGGGAGGTTCTAACTATGGCTACACCTTC. Translated, it gives CASSYWGGSNYGYTF.

This chain joins TRBV6-4 and TRBJ2-6; D is ambiguous. The CDR3 is made up of 15 amino acids. Germline CDR1 is MRHNA and CDR2 is SNTAGT. The germline V and J ends were trimmed by 4 bases and 0 bases, with 7 bases remaining between them. The CDR3 sequence: CASSASISGANVLTF. The CDR3 DNA reads TGTGCCAGCAGTGCAAGTATCTCTGGGGCCAACGTCCTGACTTTC.

This clonotype has just a few counts. The genes are TRBV6-1 and TRBJ1-1; D is undetermined. CDR1 MNHNS and CDR2 SASEGT come from the germline V gene. This CDR3 contains 12 residues. Trimming removed 5 bases at V and 7 bases at J, with 11 bases between. CDR3 nucleotides: TGTGCCAGCAGTACCGGGGAGCGTGAAGCTTTCTTT. This translates into CASSTGEREAFF.

V is TRBV7-2 and J is TRBJ2-3; 8 bases match TRBD1. CDR3 length equals 18 residues. Trimming cost V 5 bases and J 0 bases; bases outside gene matches: 13. Per the germline V gene, CDR1 is SGHTA and CDR2 is FQGNSA. The CDR3 DNA reads TGTGCCAGCAGCACGCCGACCGGACAGGGTCTCAGCACAGATACGCAGTATTTT. Its protein is CASSTPTGQGLSTDTQYF.

There are a few counts of this clonotype. The chain carries TRBV29-1 and TRBJ2-3; D uncertain. Trimming pared 1 base from V and 0 bases from J, leaving 2 bases between. CDR1 is SQVTM, CDR2 ANQGSEA, per germline. The CDR3 totals 12 residues. CDR3 DNA sequence: TGCAGCGTTGAAGCCAGCACAGATACGCAGTATTTT. Protein product: CSVEASTDTQYF.

The rearrangement uses TRBV28 and TRBJ2-5; 9 bases match TRBD1. The CDR3 is 18 amino acids. The germline gives CDR1 MDHEN, CDR2 SYDVKM. V was clipped by 5 bases and J by 4 bases; unmatched bases: 17. The DNA for the CDR3 is TGTGCCAGCAGTCTGGGACAGGGACAATACAGGCCACGAGAGACCCAGTACTTC. It yields the protein CASSLGQGQYRPRETQYF.

This clonotype turned up a few times. V is TRBV5-1 and J is TRBJ2-3; 10 bases fit TRBD1. CDR1 and CDR2 (germline): SGHRS, YFSETQ. V shed 3 bases, J shed 4 bases, and the junction held 8 bases outside the gene matches. The CDR3 spans 16 residues. CDR3 residues: CASSSQGQGGADTQYF. CDR3 nucleotides: TGCGCCAGCAGCTCTCAAGGACAGGGGGGCGCAGATACGCAGTATTTT.

This clonotype was seen many times. The gene calls are TRBV20-1 and TRBJ2-2, with D possibly TRBD2 on 6 matching bases. Germline V gives CDR1 DFQATT, CDR2 SNEGSKA (reference sequence). The CDR3 runs 15 residues. V was pared by 7 bases and J by 0 bases, with 15 bases between. The CDR3 DNA follows: TGCAGTGTCCCGGACTACTTCGCGAACACCGGGGAGCTGTTTTTT. The encoded protein is CSVPDYFANTGELFF.

The V gene is TRBV16, the J gene TRBJ2-3; D is undetermined. This CDR3 contains 17 residues. The V end lost 1 base, the J end lost 0 bases, and 14 bases lay between the germline ends. Germline V gene sequence: CDR1 KGHSY, CDR2 FQNENV. The CDR3 DNA sequence: TGTGCCAGCAGCCAATTCCCGCAGTCCCGCAGCACAGATACGCAGTATTTT. Protein sequence: CASSQFPQSRSTDTQYF.

The chain's CDR3 is CASSFTGGEAFF. CDR3 coding DNA: TGTGCCAGCAGCTTTACAGGGGGTGAAGCTTTCTTT. J is TRBJ1-1 and V is TRBV11-3, with 8 bases fitting TRBD1. Germline V gene sequence: CDR1 SGHNT, CDR2 YENEEA. The CDR3 has 12 amino acids. The J segment lost 7 bases and the V segment lost 3 bases, leaving 1 base of the junction unmatched.

Many counts were recorded for this clonotype. This chain uses TRBV9 with TRBJ1-1; D is ambiguous. Germline V lookup: CDR1 SGDLS, CDR2 YYNGEE. Trimming took off 0 bases at V and 4 bases at J, with 10 bases between the two ends. This CDR3 is built from 14 residues. In DNA form, the CDR3 reads TGTGCCAGCAGCGTAGCTGCAGTTAGCACTGAAGCTTTCTTT. It specifies CASSVAAVSTEAFF.

This clonotype qualifies as medium-sized. The chain joins TRBV20-1 to TRBJ2-7; no firm D call. Per germline, CDR1 DFQATT and CDR2 SNEGSKA (reference sequence). V dropped 4 bases and J dropped 6 bases, with 7 bases sitting between them. The length of the CDR3 is 10 residues. CDR3 sequence: CSAIKGEQYF. CDR3 in DNA: TGCAGTGCTATAAAGGGCGAGCAGTACTTC.